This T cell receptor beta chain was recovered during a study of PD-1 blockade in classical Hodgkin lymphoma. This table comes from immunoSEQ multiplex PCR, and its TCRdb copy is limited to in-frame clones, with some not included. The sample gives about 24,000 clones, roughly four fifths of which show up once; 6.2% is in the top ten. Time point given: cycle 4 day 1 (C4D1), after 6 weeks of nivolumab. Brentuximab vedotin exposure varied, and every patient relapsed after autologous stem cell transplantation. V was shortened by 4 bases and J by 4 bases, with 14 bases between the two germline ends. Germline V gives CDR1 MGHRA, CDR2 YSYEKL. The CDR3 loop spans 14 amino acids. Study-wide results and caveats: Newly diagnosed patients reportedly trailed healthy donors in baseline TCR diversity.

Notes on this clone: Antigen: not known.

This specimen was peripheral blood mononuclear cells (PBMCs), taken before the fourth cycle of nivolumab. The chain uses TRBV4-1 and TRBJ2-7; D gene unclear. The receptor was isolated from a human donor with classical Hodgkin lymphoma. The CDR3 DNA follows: TGCGCCAGCAGCCCCACGACGGAACATTACGAGCAGTACTTC. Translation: CASSPTTEHYEQYF.